The clone carrying this TCR beta chain was observed a few times. Its antigen is currently unknown. The sample comes from a study of T cells in Graves' hyperthyroidism and ophthalmopathy. The germline CDR1 and CDR2 sequences are SEHNR and FQNEAQ (reference sequence). The CDR3 totals 12 residues. Trimming took 3 bases from V and 4 from J, leaving 6 bases between them. Whole-study results and caveats: Ophthalmopathy, as predicted by the model, came a median around 7 months after the prediction.

TCR beta CDR3 region amplification was performed from RNA transcripts. Carried out on the TCR CDR3, a first-round RT-PCR used the HTBI primer set. Each CDR3 protein gets one entry after TCRdb re-called the multiplex PCR reads with MiXCR. This table has about 700,000 distinct CDR3 sequences, 45% appearing once. The source of this sequence is an adult man with Graves' disease, either hyperthyroidism or ophthalmopathy (not recorded which). The chain recombines TRBV7-9 with TRBJ2-5, with unresolved D. What was sequenced was peripheral blood or thyroid tissue (not recorded which). CDR3 sequence (DNA): TGTGCCAGCAGCTTGTTTCCAGAGACCCAGTACTTC. Protein sequence: CASSLFPETQYF.